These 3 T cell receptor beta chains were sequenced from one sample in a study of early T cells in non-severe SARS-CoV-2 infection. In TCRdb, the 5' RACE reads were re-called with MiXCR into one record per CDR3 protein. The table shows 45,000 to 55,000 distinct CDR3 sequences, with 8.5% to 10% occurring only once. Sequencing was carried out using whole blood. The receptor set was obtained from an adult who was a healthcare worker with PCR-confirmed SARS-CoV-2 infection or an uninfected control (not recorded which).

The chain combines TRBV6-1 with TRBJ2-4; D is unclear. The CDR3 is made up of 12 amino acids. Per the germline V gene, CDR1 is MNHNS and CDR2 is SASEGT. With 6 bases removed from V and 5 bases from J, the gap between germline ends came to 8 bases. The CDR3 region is CASRFTQNIQYF. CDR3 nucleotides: TGTGCCAGCAGATTTACTCAAAACATTCAGTACTTC.

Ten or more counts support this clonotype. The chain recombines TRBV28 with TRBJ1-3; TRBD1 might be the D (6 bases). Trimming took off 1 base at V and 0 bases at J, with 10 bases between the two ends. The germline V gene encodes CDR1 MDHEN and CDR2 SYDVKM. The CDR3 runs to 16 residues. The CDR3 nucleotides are TGTGCCAGCAGTTTATACGGGACATACTCTGGAAACACCATATATTTT. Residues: CASSLYGTYSGNTIYF.

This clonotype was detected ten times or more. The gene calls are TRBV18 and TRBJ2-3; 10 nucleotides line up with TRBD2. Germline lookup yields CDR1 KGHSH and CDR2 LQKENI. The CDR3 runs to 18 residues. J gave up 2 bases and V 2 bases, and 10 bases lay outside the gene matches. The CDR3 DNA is TGTGCCAGCTCACCAAAAACGGCTAGCGGGAGTACCACAGATACGCAGTATTTT. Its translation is CASSPKTASGSTTDTQYF.